The present T cell receptor (beta chain) was sequenced within a study of regulatory T cells in long-lasting Graves disease. Researchers made TCR beta libraries by using iRepertoire HTBI primers and running Arm-PCR on CDR3 regions. TCRdb analysed the multiplex PCR reads with MiXCR anew, one entry per CDR3 protein. Here the sample spans roughly 400,000 distinct CDR3 sequences, roughly 20% being singletons. This CDR3 region has 13 residues. V shed 2 bases and J shed 5 bases, with 10 bases lying between them. CDR1 is SGHDT and CDR2 is YYEEEE in the germline V gene. This clonotype has at least ten counts. Time point indicated: persistent/refractory GD, antithyroid drugs over 5 years with positive TRAb. The authors made the TCR library using RNA they extracted from PBMCs.

The sequenced sample was peripheral blood mononuclear cells (PBMCs), obtained when the disease was refractory, from a patient treated with antithyroid drugs. This TCR was recovered from a female donor with Graves disease. The V call is TRBV5-6, the J call TRBJ2-5; no clear D gene. This chain's CDR3 is CASSLTYRETQYF. CDR3 DNA sequence: TGTGCCAGCAGCTTAACTTATCGGGAGACCCAGTACTTC.